The rows below give T cell receptor beta chains drawn from one sample of a study of control samples from healthy donors and cancer patients. Produced via immunoSEQ multiplex PCR; TCRdb's table is partial and in-frame only. The sample includes about 60,000 clones, less than 95% seen only once; the top ten take 0.95% to 1.5%. The specimen was PBMCs. Source of these receptors: a woman aged 50 to 65 with colorectal cancer. Each CDR3 is given with its conserved first and last residue.

V gene	J gene	CDR3 protein
TRBV30	TRBJ1-2	CASRKTDYGYTF
TRBV5-1	TRBJ2-5	CASSSAKRTSGRGETQYF
TRBV29-1	TRBJ1-1	CSSRAGAEGTEAFF
TRBV24-1	TRBJ2-1	CATSDDNRGVWEQFF
TRBV28	TRBJ1-3	CASSLTKWGVSGNTIYF
TRBV10-3	TRBJ1-2	CAISGPQGRLLTNYGYTF
TRBV6-5	TRBJ1-1	CASTYRGVMPEAFF
TRBV19	TRBJ1-6	CASTRDPYNSPLHF
TRBV10-3	TRBJ2-6	CATNDGYSGANVLTF
TRBV11-3	TRBJ2-3	CASSLDIGGAQYF
TRBV7-9	TRBJ2-7	CASSFEGYEQYF
TRBV3-1/TRBV3-2	TRBJ1-3	CASSQDLPGRSGNTIYF
TRBV3-1/TRBV3-2	TRBJ2-7	CASSQEVVRTETYEQYF
TRBV3-1/TRBV3-2	TRBJ1-4	CASSQEGGRGEKLFF
TRBV30	TRBJ1-1	CAWSPTRTGKASEAFF
TRBV3-1/TRBV3-2	TRBJ1-1	CASSPRGVGRNTEAFF
TRBV18	TRBJ2-3	CASSRGKDSTDTQYF
TRBV5-1	TRBJ2-1	CASSLEGGTSGNEQFF
TRBV29-1	TRBJ1-2	CSVARQGALYGYTF
TRBV3-1/TRBV3-2	TRBJ2-7	CASSQEDRVPYEQYF
TRBV25-1	TRBJ2-7	CASSNREGFNEQYF
TRBV10-3	TRBJ1-1	CAISGRQDNTEAFF
TRBV6-5	TRBJ2-1	CASSSGVGQFF
TRBV7-3	TRBJ2-1	CASSLTLGTYNEQFF
TRBV9	TRBJ2-3	CASSVAYTDTQYF
TRBV4-1	TRBJ2-3	CASSPGQGAGTQYF
TRBV6-1	TRBJ1-6	CASSEGGSYNSPLHF
TRBV27	TRBJ2-2	CASRGLAGVGGELFF
TRBV5-1	TRBJ2-7	CASSLETGVLVYEQYF
TRBV9	TRBJ2-1	CASSVGSGMSNEQFF
TRBV9	TRBJ2-2	CASSVASGRAPGELFF
TRBV27	TRBJ2-2	CASSLHSGEGTGELFF
TRBV10-2	TRBJ2-2	CATSGGLAGDTGELFF
TRBV2	TRBJ1-4	CASSNLGPNEKLFF
TRBV6-5	TRBJ2-7	CASSPTWGYEQYF
TRBV5-4	TRBJ2-3	CASSLVGPYDTQYF
TRBV3-1/TRBV3-2	TRBJ1-1	CASKGVSEAFF
TRBV5-1	TRBJ2-3	CASRTSGSTRSSDTQYF
TRBV6-5	TRBJ2-1	CASSPIGDSYNEQFF
TRBV20-1	TRBJ1-2	CSASGRGETGYTF
TRBV2	TRBJ2-7	CASSDGTAFYEQYF
TRBV6-1	TRBJ1-5	CASSEGRRGRIYNQPQHF
TRBV24-1	TRBJ1-5	CATSASGNQPQHF
TRBV4-1	TRBJ2-2	CASSLLRQGDTGELFF
TRBV5-4	TRBJ2-5	CASSLVGTGGSEETQYF
TRBV7-7	TRBJ2-3	CASSIGTSGRGDTQYF
TRBV7-7	TRBJ2-3	CASSSGGLAGGTDTQYF
TRBV19	TRBJ2-1	CASRLRLGYNEQFF
TRBV7-3	TRBJ2-7	CASSPSSGGPYEQYF
TRBV14	TRBJ2-3	CASSPGGGTDTQYF
TRBV29-1	TRBJ2-1	CSVVSSGRDNEQFF
TRBV29-1	TRBJ1-2	CSFSTGANYGYTF
TRBV9	TRBJ2-2	CASSPRLGDTGELFF
TRBV5-1	TRBJ2-7	CASSTIQGDEQYF
TRBV28	TRBJ2-5	CASSLNRGETQYF
TRBV5-8	TRBJ2-3	CASSLDRGRIDTQYF
TRBV14	TRBJ1-2	CASSQDYYGYTF
TRBV9	TRBJ1-1	CASSVVPENTEAFF
TRBV20-1	TRBJ1-6	CSAVGTSPLHF
TRBV3-1/TRBV3-2	TRBJ2-7	CASSSGPLYEQYF